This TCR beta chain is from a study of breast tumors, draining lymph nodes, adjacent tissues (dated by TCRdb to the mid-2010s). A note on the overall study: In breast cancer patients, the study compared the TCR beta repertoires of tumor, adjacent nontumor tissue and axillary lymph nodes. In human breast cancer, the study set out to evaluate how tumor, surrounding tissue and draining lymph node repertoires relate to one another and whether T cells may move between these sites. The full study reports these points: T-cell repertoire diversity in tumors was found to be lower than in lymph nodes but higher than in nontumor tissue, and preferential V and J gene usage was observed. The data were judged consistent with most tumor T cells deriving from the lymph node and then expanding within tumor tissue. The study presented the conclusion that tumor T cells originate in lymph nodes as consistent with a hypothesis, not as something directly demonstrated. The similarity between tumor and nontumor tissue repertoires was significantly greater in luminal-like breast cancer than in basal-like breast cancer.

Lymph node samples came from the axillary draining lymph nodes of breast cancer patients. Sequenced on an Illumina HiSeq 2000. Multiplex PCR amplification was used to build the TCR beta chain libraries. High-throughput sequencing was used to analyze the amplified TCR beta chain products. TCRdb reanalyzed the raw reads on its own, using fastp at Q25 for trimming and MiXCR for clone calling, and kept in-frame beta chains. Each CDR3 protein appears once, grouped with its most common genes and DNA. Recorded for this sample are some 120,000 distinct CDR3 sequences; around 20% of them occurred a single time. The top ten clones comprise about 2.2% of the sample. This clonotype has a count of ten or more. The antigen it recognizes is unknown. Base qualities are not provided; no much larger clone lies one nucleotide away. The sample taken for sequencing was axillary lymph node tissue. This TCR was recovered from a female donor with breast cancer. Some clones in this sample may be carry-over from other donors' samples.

The CDR3 loop reads CASSAPSGRDYNEQFF. The DNA sequence reads TGTGCCAGCAGCGCCCCTAGCGGGAGAGATTACAATGAGCAGTTCTTC. The V and J genes are TRBV9 and TRBJ2-1; 10 central nucleotides agree with TRBD2. The CDR3 runs 16 amino acids, cysteine and phenylalanine included. Just the 48-base CDR3 DNA is kept, in frame starting at base 1. Trimmed from V: 3 bases; trimmed from J: 4 bases; junction bases lacking a gene match: 7. CDR1 and CDR2 (SGDLS, YYNGEE) derive from the germline V gene.